This TCR beta chain was observed in a study of T-cell reconstitution after alpha-beta-depleted transplantation in children. Study outcomes and limitations: TCRbeta diversity was high at day 60 in some patients (a result of surviving recipient T cells and thymic progenitors).

Remarks on this clonotype: Its antigen is not known.

The CDR3 has 16 amino acids. Preparation of the TCRbeta library was carried out with unique molecular identifiers. MiXCR, run by TCRdb on the PCR reads, gives a single entry per CDR3 protein. The repertoire has 450,000 to 700,000 distinct CDR3 sequences, over 20% of them found once; the top ten carry 35% to 40%. This chain connects TRBV21-1 to TRBJ2-1; the D call TRBD1 from the table was never checked on the DNA. TRBV21-1 is tagged as a pseudogene. The source was PBMCs, collected before TCRalphabeta/CD19-depleted stem cell transplant. The sequence derives from a boy in the first two years of life with Wiskott-Aldrich syndrome, due to receive a stem cell transplant. DNA of the CDR3: TGTGCCAGCAGCAAAGGGAACCGGGGGTCGTACAATGAGCAGTTCTTC. It yields the protein CASSKGNRGSYNEQFF.